The clone carrying this T cell receptor beta chain appeared many times. This record comes from a study of T cell repertoires in cytomegalovirus infection. At the level of the study: Shared public TCR beta signatures pointed to both CMV infection and a matching HLA type.

TCRdb independently ran MiXCR on the reads; one entry per CDR3 protein. The repertoire holds around 240,000 distinct CDR3 sequences, with roughly 22% as singletons. Germline-derived CDR1 and CDR2 are SGHNT and YENEEA. V lost 5 bases and J 2 bases, leaving 8 bases between the germline ends. The CDR3 length is 13 residues. The V and J genes are TRBV11-3 and TRBJ2-3, with D uncertain. The origin of this receptor is a human donor in good health (CMV status not recorded). Some clones in this sample may be carry-over from other donors' samples. The sample was CD8+ T cells from PBMCs. The CDR3 DNA reads as TGTGCCAGCAGCCCAGCAAACACAGATACGCAGTATTTT. Translating gives CASSPANTDTQYF.